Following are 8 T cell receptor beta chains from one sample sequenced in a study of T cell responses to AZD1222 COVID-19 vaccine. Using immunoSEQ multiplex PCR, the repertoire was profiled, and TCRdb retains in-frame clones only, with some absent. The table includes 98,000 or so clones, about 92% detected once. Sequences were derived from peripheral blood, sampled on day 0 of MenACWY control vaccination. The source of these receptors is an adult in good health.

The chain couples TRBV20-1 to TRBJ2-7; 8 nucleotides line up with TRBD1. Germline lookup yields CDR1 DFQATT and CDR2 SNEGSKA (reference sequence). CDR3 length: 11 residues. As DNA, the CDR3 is TGCAGCCCCGGACAGGGAAACGAGCAGTACTTC. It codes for CSPGQGNEQYF.

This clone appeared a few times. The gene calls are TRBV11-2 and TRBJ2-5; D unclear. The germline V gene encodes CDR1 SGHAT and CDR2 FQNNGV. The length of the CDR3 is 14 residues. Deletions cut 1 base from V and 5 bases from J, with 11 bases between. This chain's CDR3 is CASSLVSPSETQYF. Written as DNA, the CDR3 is TGTGCCAGCAGCTTAGTTAGCCCTAGTGAGACCCAGTACTTC.

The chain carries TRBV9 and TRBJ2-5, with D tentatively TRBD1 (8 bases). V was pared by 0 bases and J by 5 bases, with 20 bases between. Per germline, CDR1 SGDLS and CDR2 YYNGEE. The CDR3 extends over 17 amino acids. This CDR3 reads CASSVGGRARGQETQYF. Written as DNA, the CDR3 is TGTGCCAGCAGCGTAGGTGGGAGGGCCAGGGGGCAGGAGACCCAGTACTTC.

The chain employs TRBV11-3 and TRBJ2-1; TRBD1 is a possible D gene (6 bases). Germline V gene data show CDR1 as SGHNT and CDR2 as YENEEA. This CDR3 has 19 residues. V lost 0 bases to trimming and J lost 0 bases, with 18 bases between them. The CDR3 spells CASSLDQGGSANSYNEQFF. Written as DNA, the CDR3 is TGTGCCAGCAGCTTAGATCAAGGGGGAAGCGCAAACTCCTACAATGAGCAGTTCTTC.

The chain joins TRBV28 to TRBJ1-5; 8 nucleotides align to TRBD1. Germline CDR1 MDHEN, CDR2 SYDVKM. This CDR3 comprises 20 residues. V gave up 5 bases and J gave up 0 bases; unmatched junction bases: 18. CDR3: CASSQGRTGRAGYSNQPQHF. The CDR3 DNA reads TGTGCCAGCAGTCAGGGGAGGACAGGGAGGGCGGGCTATAGCAATCAGCCCCAGCATTTT.

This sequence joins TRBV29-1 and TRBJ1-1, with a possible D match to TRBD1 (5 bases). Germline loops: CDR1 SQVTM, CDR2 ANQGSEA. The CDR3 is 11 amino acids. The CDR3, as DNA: TGCGGGGCTTCCTATAACACTGAAGCTTTCTTT. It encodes CGASYNTEAFF.

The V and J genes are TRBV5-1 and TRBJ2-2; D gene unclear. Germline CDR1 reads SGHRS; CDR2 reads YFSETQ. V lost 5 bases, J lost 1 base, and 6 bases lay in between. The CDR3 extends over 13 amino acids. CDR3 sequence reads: CASRSENTGELFF. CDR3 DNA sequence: TGCGCCAGCAGGTCCGAGAACACCGGGGAGCTGTTTTTT.

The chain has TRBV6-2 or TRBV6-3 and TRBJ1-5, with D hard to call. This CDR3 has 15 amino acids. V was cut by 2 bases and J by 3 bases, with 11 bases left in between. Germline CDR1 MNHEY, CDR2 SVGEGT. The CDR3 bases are TGTGCCAGCAGTTACGGGCCCCGGTACAATCAGCCCCAGCATTTT. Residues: CASSYGPRYNQPQHF.